The following is a TCR beta chain sequence with its context. Its antigen is currently unknown. Germline CDR1 reads MNHNY; CDR2 reads SVGAGI (reference sequence). The CDR3 loop spans 14 amino acids. Between the trimmed V and J ends, which lost 6 bases and 0 bases, there was a span of 12 bases. The sample originates from a study of shared clonotypes between healthy human individuals. Whole-study findings and limits: Few donors restricted represented genetic and exposure-history diversity.

Caucasian adults living in Nashville, Tennessee, provided all samples. This was a deep-level run. When replicate PCRs were run on unsorted PBMC, they used roughly 270 ng DNA, approximately 30,000 T cell genomes. Profiling relied on immunoSEQ multiplex PCR, and the TCRdb table lists in-frame clones only, not all of them. The data show hundreds of thousands of clones, roughly three quarters seen once. The sample comprised PBMCs. This TCR was recovered from a woman in her 40s in good health. Some clones in this sample may be carry-over from other donors' samples. The V gene is TRBV6-6, the J gene TRBJ2-7; a weak D match, TRBD2 (7 bases). The CDR3 loop reads CASRRGGSSYEQYF. The CDR3 DNA is TGTGCCAGCAGGAGGGGGGGGAGCTCCTACGAGCAGTACTTC.